The 10 T cell receptor beta chains given below trace back to one sample, sequenced in a study of radiation and T cells in renal cell carcinoma. The table came from immunoSEQ multiplex PCR; TCRdb's copy has only in-frame clones and leaves some out. This table has about 91,000 clones, about 79% appearing once. Time point reported: baseline pretreatment blood. Treatment given: 15 Gy SBRT to primary tumor, nephrectomy 4 weeks later. This specimen consisted of blood, obtained from a patient whose treatment included radiotherapy and nephrectomy. The receptor source for this set is a man aged 55 to 70 with renal cell carcinoma.

In this sample, this clone turned up once. This chain joins TRBV29-1 and TRBJ2-6, with 9 nucleotides matching TRBD1. The V segment lost 4 bases and the J segment 0 bases; nucleotides outside the gene matches: 10. The CDR3 contains 18 residues. CDR1 and CDR2 (germline): SQVTM, ANQGSEA. The CDR3 nucleotides are TGCAGCGTTGGTCCCGCGGGACAGGGACACTCTGGGGCCAACGTCCTGACTTTC. This sequence encodes CSVGPAGQGHSGANVLTF.

This clone was observed a single time. The V and J genes are TRBV29-1 and TRBJ1-4; 10 nucleotides agree with TRBD1. This CDR3 has 13 residues. Germline loops: CDR1 SQVTM, CDR2 ANQGSEA. V trimming: 7 bases; J trimming: 3 bases; junction bases outside the gene matches: 2. The CDR3 sequence is CSGQGAPNEKLFF. CDR3 nucleotide sequence: TGCAGCGGACAGGGGGCCCCTAATGAAAAACTGTTTTTT.

The chain joins TRBV15 to TRBJ2-2; no definite D call. Germline-derived CDR1 and CDR2 are LNHNV and YYDKDF (reference sequence). Trimming removed 0 bases at V and 0 bases at J, with 5 bases between. The CDR3 runs to 15 residues. CDR3 region: CATSRDWTNTGELFF. The CDR3 DNA follows: TGTGCCACCAGCAGAGATTGGACGAACACCGGGGAGCTGTTTTTT. Filled out from reference TRBV15 and TRBJ2-2, the complete variable domain reads DAMVIQNPRYQVTQFGKPVTLSCSQTLNHNVMYWYQQKSSQAPKLLFHYYDKDFNNEADTPDNFQSRRPNTSFCFLDIRSPGLGDTAMYLCATSRDWTNTGELFFGEGSRLTVL.

The table lists this clone with a few counts. The gene calls are TRBV10-2 and TRBJ1-5; tentative D call: TRBD1 (5 bases). Trimming removed 5 bases from V and 5 bases from J, with 13 bases in between. Germline V gives CDR1 WSHSY, CDR2 SAAADI. This CDR3 is built from 14 residues. DNA of the CDR3: TGCGCCAGCAGTCCAGGGTCTCGGTATCAGCCCCAGCATTTT. Translating it yields CASSPGSRYQPQHF.

V is TRBV28 and J is TRBJ2-3; D gene ambiguous. With 5 bases removed from V and 3 bases from J, the gap between germline ends came to 9 bases. Germline CDR1 and CDR2: MDHEN and SYDVKM. This CDR3 is built from 13 residues. CDR3 loop: CASSVPATDTQYF. CDR3 coding DNA: TGTGCCAGCAGTGTACCGGCGACAGATACGCAGTATTTT.

In this sample, this clone turned up once. J is TRBJ2-3 and V is TRBV2, with 10 bases fitting TRBD2. CDR3 size: 14 residues. Looked up from germline, CDR1 is SNHLY and CDR2 is FYNNEI. V dropped 5 bases and J dropped 7; count of bases not matched to a gene: 6. The CDR3 here is CASSREREGNTQYF. The CDR3 coding sequence is TGTGCCAGCAGTAGGGAGCGGGAGGGAAATACGCAGTATTTT.

This rearrangement joins TRBV28 to TRBJ1-1; the D gene is possibly TRBD1 (5 bases). Germline loops: CDR1 MDHEN, CDR2 SYDVKM. Trimming pared 2 bases from V and 4 bases from J, leaving 11 bases between. This CDR3 comprises 14 residues. The CDR3 coding sequence is TGTGCCAGCAGTTTAGAGTGGGGGGTCACTGAAGCTTTCTTT. Protein sequence: CASSLEWGVTEAFF.

With respect to this clone: One junction end does not reproduce the germline sequence, and a read error may be involved. The CDR3 DNA is TGCAGTGCTAGCTTACCTCAGCATCCCTTC. Amino acids: CSASLPQHPF. The gene calls are TRBV20-1 and TRBJ1-2; D remains ambiguous. The CDR3 totals 10 residues. In germline, CDR1 is DFQATT, CDR2 SNEGSKA (reference sequence).

This clone showed up just a few times. V and J are TRBV18 and TRBJ2-7, with D possibly being TRBD1 (6 bases). Germline assignment: CDR1 KGHSH and CDR2 LQKENI. Trimming shortened V by 3 bases and J by 4 bases, and 16 bases separated the two germline ends. This CDR3 comprises 15 residues. The CDR3 nucleotides are TGTGCCAGCTCACCCCAGGGCCAGGGGTATTACGAGCAGTACTTC. Amino acids: CASSPQGQGYYEQYF.

The rearrangement uses TRBV4-3 and TRBJ2-1; 7 positions agree with TRBD2. The ends lost 0 bases at V and 6 bases at J; junction bases unmatched: 14. The germline V gene encodes CDR1 LGHNA and CDR2 YSLEER. The CDR3 runs 18 residues. The CDR3 loop is CASSQDPAGTTPSNEQFF. CDR3 nucleotide sequence: TGCGCCAGCAGCCAAGATCCTGCCGGGACTACCCCCTCCAATGAGCAGTTCTTC.